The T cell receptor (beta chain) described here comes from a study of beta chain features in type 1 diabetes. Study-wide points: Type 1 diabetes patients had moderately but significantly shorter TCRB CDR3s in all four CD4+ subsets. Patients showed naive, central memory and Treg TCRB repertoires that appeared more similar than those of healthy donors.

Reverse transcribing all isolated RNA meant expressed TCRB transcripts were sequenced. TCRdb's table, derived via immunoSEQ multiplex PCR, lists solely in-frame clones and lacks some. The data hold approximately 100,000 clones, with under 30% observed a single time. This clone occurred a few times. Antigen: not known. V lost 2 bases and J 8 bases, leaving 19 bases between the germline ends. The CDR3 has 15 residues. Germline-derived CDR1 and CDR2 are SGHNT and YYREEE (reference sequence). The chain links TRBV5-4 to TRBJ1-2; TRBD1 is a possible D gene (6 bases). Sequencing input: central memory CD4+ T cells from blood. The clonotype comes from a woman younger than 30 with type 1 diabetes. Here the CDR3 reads CASSFGWQGKEGYTF. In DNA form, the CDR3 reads TGTGCCAGCAGCTTTGGGTGGCAGGGGAAGGAAGGCTACACCTTC.